This T cell receptor beta chain is drawn from a study of glioma-infiltrating T cells. Study-wide results and caveats: Non-neoplastic patients had below-expected tissue-blood divergence, while all gliomas exceeded expectation.

This clonotype was seen many times. Its antigen is not identified. The iRepertoire nested amplicon-rescue multiplex PCR amplified TCR alpha and beta CDR3s from RNA. TCRdb ran MiXCR on the multiplex PCR reads and lists one entry per CDR3 protein. The data show about 93,000 distinct CDR3 sequences, approximately 42% seen once. This CDR3 comprises 15 residues. Per the germline V gene, CDR1 is MNHNS and CDR2 is SASEGT. Trimming cost V 7 bases and J 1 base, with 16 bases left between them. This receptor was taken from a human donor with low-grade glioma or glioblastoma, undergoing nonglioma brain surgery, or in good health (not recorded which). The sequenced sample consisted of glioma tissue, nonneoplastic brain tissue, or PBMCs (not recorded which). The chain has TRBV6-1 and TRBJ1-1; weak D call: TRBD1 (5 bases). The CDR3 DNA reads as TGTGCCAGCACGGTTCGGGTCGGGACGAACACTGAAGCTTTCTTT. Its translation: CASTVRVGTNTEAFF.